This TCR beta chain was captured by sequencing in a study of blood T cell repertoires in COVID-19. Study-wide background: Specimens from acute and convalescent COVID-19 originated in the United States, Italy and Spain.

Clones were read by immunoSEQ multiplex PCR, and TCRdb kept only the in-frame ones, dropping some. The data show roughly 340,000 clones, 87% seen once. Sample: peripheral blood. The receptor was derived from a woman between 45 and 65 years old with COVID-19, enrolled during active disease.

CDR3 protein: CASSQNSREKLFF. CDR3 sequence (DNA): TGTGCCAGCTCACAGAACTCGAGGGAAAAACTGTTTTTT. The J gene is TRBJ1-4, the V gene TRBV18; D is unclear. The length of the CDR3 is 13 residues. Germline CDR1 and CDR2: KGHSH and LQKENI. V was shortened by 4 bases and J by 8 bases, with 11 bases between the two germline ends. The full variable domain, in which reference TRBV18 and TRBJ1-4 provide the parts outside the CDR3, is NAGVMQNPRHLVRRRGQEARLRCSPMKGHSHVYWYRQLPEEGLKFMVYLQKENIIDESGMPKERFSAEFPKEGPSILRIQQVVRGDSAAYFCASSQNSREKLFFGSGTQLSVL.